Listed here are 24 T cell receptor beta chains from one sample, sequenced in a study of T cell clonality in common variable immunodeficiency. Overall study findings and caveats: Common variable immunodeficiency TCR beta sequences reportedly had fewer deletions and N-nucleotide insertions.

No antigens are known for them. The protocol was immunoSEQ multiplex PCR, while the TCRdb copy is restricted to in-frame clones and leaves out a portion. The sample holds 23,000 or so clones, and no clone turns up only once. The source material was peripheral blood mononuclear cells. The receptors here all came from a human donor with common variable immunodeficiency.

Only a few counts were recorded for this clone. The read falls 3 residues short of the CDR3 end, and the missing part is taken from the germline J gene. J is TRBJ1-1 and V is TRBV19; D uncertain. The CDR3 has 12 residues. The germline V and J ends were trimmed by 5 bases and 1 base, with 5 bases remaining between them. Germline-derived CDR1 and CDR2 are LNHDA and SQIVND (reference sequence). The CDR3 reads CASSDTNTEAFF. Partial CDR3 DNA: TGTGCCAGTAGTGACACGAACACTGAA.

This clone was observed at least ten times. The CDR3 end is not reached by the read, which stops 3 residues before it; the germline J gene fills it in. The V call is TRBV20-1, the J call TRBJ2-7; no definite D call. The CDR3 runs 13 residues. Germline values: CDR1 DFQATT, CDR2 SNEGSKA (reference sequence). With 7 bases removed from V and 2 bases from J, the gap between germline ends came to 15 bases. The CDR3 is CSVRSNAAYEQYF. The sequenced part of the CDR3 DNA is TGCAGTGTCCGTAGCAACGCGGCCTACGAG.

This clone was counted many times. The read ends 3 residues early relative to the CDR3; the germline J gene fills the gap. This rearrangement joins TRBV30 to TRBJ1-1; no firm D call. Germline CDR1 GTSNPN, CDR2 SVGIG (reference sequence). V gave up 2 bases and J gave up 1 base, with 8 bases separating them. This CDR3 is built from 13 residues. The CDR3 reads CAWSTTANTEAFF. The DNA read from the CDR3 is TGTGCCTGGAGTACAACAGCGAACACTGAA.

On this clone itself: The read ends 3 residues early relative to the CDR3; the germline J gene fills the gap. This sequence joins TRBV7-9 and TRBJ2-2; 7 bases are a match to TRBD1. Germline loops: CDR1 SEHNR, CDR2 FQNEAQ (reference sequence). The CDR3 spans 15 residues. V was clipped by 6 bases and J by 3 bases; unmatched bases: 7. The CDR3 bases that were read are TGTGCCAGCAGGCAGACAGGGATCGACACCGGGGAG. Protein product: CASRQTGIDTGE. In full, the CDR3 reads CASRQTGIDTGELFF.

As regards this clone: The observed sequence ends 3 residues before the CDR3 terminus, with the missing tail filled in from the germline J gene. The chain joins TRBV7-2 to TRBJ2-2; 10 bases align to TRBD2. Looked up from germline, CDR1 is SGHTA and CDR2 is FQGNSA. The V and J ends lost 3 bases and 7 bases, in that order; junction bases with no gene match: 5. The CDR3 covers 15 residues. CDR3 DNA (partial): TGTGCCAGCAGCTTCAGGACTAGCGGAAACGGGGAG. Residues: CASSFRTSGNGE. Given in full, the CDR3 is CASSFRTSGNGELFF.

About this clone itself: The CDR3 goes on 3 residues after the read ends, and that part is filled in from the germline J gene. The genes are TRBV2 and TRBJ2-3; 9 bases fit TRBD2. The CDR3 sequence is 16 residues long. V dropped 1 base and J dropped 2; count of bases not matched to a gene: 4. In germline, CDR1 is SNHLY, CDR2 FYNNEI. The CDR3 bases that were read are TGTGCCAGCAGTGAAGGTTTAGCGGGAGTCACAGATACG. Protein: CASSEGLAGVTDT. The whole CDR3 is CASSEGLAGVTDTQYF.

About this clone itself: From the germline J gene comes the end of the CDR3, since the read stops 3 residues before it. The chain couples TRBV19 to TRBJ2-2, with TRBD1 matching over 11 bases. The CDR3 totals 14 residues. Trimming at V came to 10 bases and at J to 7 bases, leaving 8 bases not matched to a gene. Germline V gene data show CDR1 as LNHDA and CDR2 as SQIVND (reference sequence). CDR3 bases read: TGTGCCACTACCGGGACAGGGGGTGTCGGGGAG. It specifies CATTGTGGVGE. The full-length CDR3 reads as CATTGTGGVGELFF.

This clone was observed many times. The sequenced fragment ends 3 residues before the CDR3 boundary, so the rest is inferred from the germline J gene. The chain combines TRBV5-1 with TRBJ2-5, with 10 bases fitting TRBD2. The germline CDR1 and CDR2 sequences are SGHRS and YFSETQ. The CDR3 runs to 16 residues. V trimming: 3 bases; J trimming: 1 base; junction bases outside the gene matches: 6. CDR3 DNA, as far as it was read: TGCGCCAGCAGCTCAACCGGGACTAGCGCCCAAGAGACC. Translation: CASSSTGTSAQET. The whole CDR3 reads CASSSTGTSAQETQYF. The whole variable domain, remainder taken from reference TRBV5-1 and TRBJ2-5, is KAGVTQTPRYLIKTRGQQVTLSCSPISGHRSVSWYQQTPGQGLQFLFEYFSETQRNKGNFPGRFSGRQFSNSRSEMNVSTLELGDSALYLCASSSTGTSAQETQYFGPGTRLLVL.

This clone was seen many times. Read data end 3 residues before the CDR3 end; the end is taken from the germline J gene. The V call is TRBV5-1, the J call TRBJ2-3, with a possible D match to TRBD2 (5 bases). Germline lookup yields CDR1 SGHRS and CDR2 YFSETQ. V lost 1 base to trimming and J lost 6 bases, with 9 bases between them. CDR3 length: 13 residues. The CDR3 bases that were read are TGCGCCAGCAGCTTGCTCTTAGCGGATACG. Protein: CASSLLLADT. The full CDR3 protein reads CASSLLLADTQYF. The full variable domain, in which reference TRBV5-1 and TRBJ2-3 provide the parts outside the CDR3, is KAGVTQTPRYLIKTRGQQVTLSCSPISGHRSVSWYQQTPGQGLQFLFEYFSETQRNKGNFPGRFSGRQFSNSRSEMNVSTLELGDSALYLCASSLLLADTQYFGPGTRLTVL.

This clone showed up just a few times. The read ends 3 residues early relative to the CDR3; the germline J gene fills the gap. The chain links TRBV10-3 to TRBJ2-7; 12 bases align to TRBD1. Per the germline V gene, CDR1 is ENHRY and CDR2 is SYGVKD. Trimming cost V 4 bases and J 3 bases; bases outside gene matches: 4. The CDR3 runs 15 residues. This chain's CDR3 is CAISAGQGAHYEQYF. The CDR3 DNA, read in part, is TGTGCCATCAGTGCGGGACAGGGGGCCCACTACGAG.

This clone was seen at least ten times. The read halts 3 residues ahead of the CDR3 end, with the missing end drawn from the germline J gene. The chain carries TRBV20-1 and TRBJ2-7, with 8 bases matching TRBD2. With 7 bases clipped from V and 5 bases from J, the junction kept 13 bases outside the gene matches. The CDR3 contains 14 residues. The germline V gene has CDR1 DFQATT and CDR2 SNEGSKA (reference sequence). CDR3: CSVSIAGPGNEQYF. CDR3 DNA, as far as it was read: TGCAGTGTCTCGATAGCGGGACCTGGAAACGAG.

Many counts were recorded for this clone. From the germline J gene comes the end of the CDR3, since the read stops 3 residues before it. The chain combines TRBV30 with TRBJ1-1; 7 bases agree with TRBD1. CDR3 length equals 15 residues. Per germline, CDR1 GTSNPN and CDR2 SVGIG (reference sequence). J was trimmed by 4 bases and V by 0 bases; bases with no gene match: 8. This CDR3 is CAWSVSRGARTEAFF. Partial CDR3 DNA: TGTGCCTGGAGTGTAAGCAGGGGGGCGCGCACTGAA.

Regarding this clone: The sequence runs out 3 residues before the end of the CDR3; the remainder is reconstructed from the germline J gene. The chain couples TRBV13 to TRBJ1-1, with D perhaps matching TRBD1 (6 bases). Germline CDR1 reads PRHDT; CDR2 reads FYEKMQ (reference sequence). The CDR3 sequence is 13 residues long. The CDR3 loop is CASRGGTTQGAFF. CDR3 DNA, as far as it was read: TGTGCCAGCCGAGGGGGAACAACTCAGGGA.

On this clone itself: The sequence runs out 3 residues before the end of the CDR3; the remainder is reconstructed from the germline J gene. The chain combines TRBV19 with TRBJ2-4; D might be TRBD1 (6 bases). Trimming took 7 bases from V and 6 from J, leaving 13 bases between them. The V gene's germline CDR1 is LNHDA and CDR2 SQIVND (reference sequence). The CDR3 sequence is 13 residues long. This CDR3 is CASKGDLRNIQYF. Incomplete CDR3 DNA: TGTGCCAGTAAGGGGGACCTTAGAAACATT.

This clone was seen at least ten times. The sequence runs out 3 residues before the end of the CDR3; the remainder is reconstructed from the germline J gene. The V call is TRBV29-1, the J call TRBJ2-7; D unresolved. CDR3 length equals 12 residues. Germline-derived CDR1 and CDR2 are SQVTM and ANQGSEA. The ends were cut back, 1 base at V and 3 bases at J, with 7 bases in the middle. CDR3 DNA (partial): TGCAGCGTTGAAGGACTCAGCTACGAG. Translating it yields CSVEGLSYE. The CDR3 in its entirety is CSVEGLSYEQYF.

This clone has at least ten counts. Partial CDR3 DNA: TGTGCCAGTAGTACCATAGACAGGGCGGGCGGC. The encoded protein is CASSTIDRAGG. Given in full, the CDR3 is CASSTIDRAGGYTF. The chain links TRBV19 to TRBJ1-2, with 7 bases aligning to TRBD1. The read terminates 3 residues before the CDR3 end, so the remaining end is supplied by the germline J gene. CDR1 is LNHDA, CDR2 SQIVND, per germline (reference sequence). The CDR3 is made up of 14 amino acids.

The table lists this clone with a few counts. The CDR3 is cut off 3 residues early in the read; its end comes from the germline J gene. This chain links TRBV29-1 with TRBJ2-5, with TRBD2 matching 10 bases. Germline V lookup: CDR1 SQVTM, CDR2 ANQGSEA. The CDR3 extends over 13 amino acids. The V segment lost 3 bases and the J segment 5 bases; nucleotides outside the gene matches: 3. CDR3 bases read: TGCAGCGTTGATAGTAGCGGGGGGGAGACC. Translating gives CSVDSSGGET. The entire CDR3 reads CSVDSSGGETQYF.

At least ten counts were recorded for this clone. The CDR3 is cut off 3 residues early in the read; its end comes from the germline J gene. The V gene is TRBV20-1, the J gene TRBJ1-4; D is unclear. From germline, CDR1 is DFQATT and CDR2 SNEGSKA (reference sequence). V shed 6 bases and J shed 5 bases, with 7 bases lying between them. The CDR3 consists of 11 residues. The covered CDR3 bases are TGCAGTGCGCCGACAAATGAAAAA. Protein sequence: CSAPTNEK. The whole CDR3 protein reads CSAPTNEKLFF.

On this clone: Read sequence stops 3 residues before the CDR3 end, and the germline J gene provides the missing end. The chain joins TRBV5-1 to TRBJ2-3, with D perhaps matching TRBD1 (6 bases). This CDR3 has 14 amino acids. The V end was cut by 1 base, the J end by 4 bases, with 10 bases between. The germline V gene encodes CDR1 SGHRS and CDR2 YFSETQ. The CDR3 bases that were read are TGCGCCAGCAGCTTGCTCCAGGGGTCAGATACG. This codes for CASSLLQGSDT. The whole CDR3 protein reads CASSLLQGSDTQYF.

This clone was recorded many times. The sequenced fragment ends 3 residues before the CDR3 boundary, so the rest is inferred from the germline J gene. The chain uses TRBV19 and TRBJ1-2; possibly TRBD1 for D (6 bases). Germline CDR1 reads LNHDA; CDR2 reads SQIVND (reference sequence). The CDR3 consists of 15 residues. CDR3 DNA, as far as it was read: TGTGCCAGTAGTACCCGATTAACAGGGATCGACGGC. Translating it yields CASSTRLTGIDG. The whole CDR3 sequence is CASSTRLTGIDGYTF.

This clone was seen ten or more times. The read ends 3 residues shy of where the CDR3 ends; the end is completed using the germline J gene. The chain has TRBV29-1 and TRBJ2-3; 7 bases are a match to TRBD1. This CDR3 is 13 amino acids long. Germline V lookup: CDR1 SQVTM, CDR2 ANQGSEA. Losses at the gene ends were 5 bases for V and 0 bases for J; bases not matched to a gene: 2. Incomplete CDR3 DNA: TGCAGCGTTTCACAGGGGAGCACAGATACG. Amino acids: CSVSQGSTDT. The complete CDR3 protein is CSVSQGSTDTQYF.

This clone was counted ten times or more. CDR3 sequence: CAITLAAGTTEAFF. CDR3 DNA (partial): TGTGCCATCACGCTCGCGGCGGGGACCACTGAA. The chain is built from TRBV10-3 and TRBJ1-1; D might be TRBD1 (5 bases). The CDR3 goes on 3 residues after the read ends, and that part is filled in from the germline J gene. Germline CDR1 and CDR2: ENHRY and SYGVKD. The CDR3 contains 14 residues. V was shortened by 7 bases and J by 4 bases, with 16 bases between the two germline ends.

This clone was seen ten or more times. The read finishes 3 residues shy of the CDR3 end, and the germline J gene is used to complete it. V gene TRBV30 combines with J gene TRBJ1-6; D unresolved. Trimming left V 3 bases short and J 8 bases short, with 11 bases between. The germline V gene encodes CDR1 GTSNPN and CDR2 SVGIG (reference sequence). This CDR3 comprises 13 residues. The sequenced CDR3 bases are TGTGCCTGGAGCAGCGGGTTCGATTCACCC. It codes for CAWSSGFDSP. The CDR3 in its entirety is CAWSSGFDSPLHF.

CDR3 bases read: TGTGCCAGTAGTATAGGAACAGGGGGATCCGGGGAG. It specifies CASSIGTGGSGE. From start to end, the CDR3 is CASSIGTGGSGELFF. The chain carries TRBV19 and TRBJ2-2; 8 bases match TRBD1. The read finishes 3 residues shy of the CDR3 end, and the germline J gene is used to complete it. The V gene end was trimmed by 1 base and the J gene end by 6 bases; junction bases not matched to a gene: 4. The CDR3 totals 15 residues. CDR1 is LNHDA and CDR2 is SQIVND in the germline V gene (reference sequence).